The 27 T cell receptor beta chains presented below share a single source sample, sequenced in a study of OX40 agonist ivuxolimab in advanced cancers. The protocol was immunoSEQ multiplex PCR, while the TCRdb copy is restricted to in-frame clones and leaves out a portion. The data contain nearly 80,000 clones, 70% to 90% of them singletons. Sequencing was performed on CD4+ or CD8+ T cells sorted from blood, taken in a trial of the OX40 agonist ivuxolimab. The receptor set was obtained from an adult with an advanced solid tumor such as melanoma, head and neck, liver or kidney cancer.

Only one count was recorded for this clone. The rearrangement joins TRBV29-1 to TRBJ2-7, with a tentative D call TRBD1 (5 bases). The germline V gene has CDR1 SQVTM and CDR2 ANQGSEA. V was cut by 7 bases and J by 3 bases, with 13 bases left in between. The length of the CDR3 is 12 residues. CDR3 amino acids: CSGQTEHYEQYF. The CDR3 DNA is TGCAGCGGACAGACAGAGCACTACGAGCAGTACTTC.

The V call is TRBV28, the J call TRBJ2-5, with a tentative D call TRBD1 (6 bases). The J call may be wrong; the DNA end is better matched by TRBJ2-7. The length of the CDR3 is 13 residues. Germline lookup yields CDR1 MDHEN and CDR2 SYDVKM. The DNA for the CDR3 is TGTGCCAGCTCCGACGTTAGGGGGTACGAGCAGTACTTC. Its protein is CASSDVRGYEQYF.

The chain combines TRBV7-2 with TRBJ2-1; TRBD2 matches at 7 bases. J was trimmed by 9 bases and V by 5 bases; bases with no gene match: 10. The CDR3 covers 14 residues. Germline V gives CDR1 SGHTA, CDR2 FQGNSA. CDR3 region: CASSPWGGSAEQFF. The CDR3 nucleotides are TGTGCCAGCAGCCCCTGGGGAGGGTCCGCTGAGCAGTTCTTC.

The V gene is TRBV10-3, the J gene TRBJ2-1; D is perhaps TRBD1 (6 bases). The V gene's germline CDR1 is ENHRY and CDR2 SYGVKD. This CDR3 has 13 residues. V was cut by 2 bases and J by 4 bases, with 6 bases left in between. CDR3 in amino acids: CAISEGQYNEQFF. The DNA of the CDR3 is TGTGCCATCAGTGAGGGACAGTACAATGAGCAGTTCTTC.

This clone was seen a handful of times. The CDR3 loop is CASSRAGGYNEQFF. The CDR3 nucleotides read TGTGCCAGCAGCCGAGCGGGAGGGTACAATGAGCAGTTCTTC. The V gene is TRBV7-9, the J gene TRBJ2-1; 10 bases are shared with TRBD2. CDR1 is SEHNR, CDR2 FQNEAQ, per germline (reference sequence). Trimming removed 5 bases from V and 4 bases from J; junction bases left unmatched: 2. This CDR3 spans 14 amino acids.

This chain joins TRBV30 and TRBJ2-3; no clear D. Per the germline V gene, CDR1 is GTSNPN and CDR2 is SVGIG (reference sequence). This CDR3 region has 15 residues. The V end lost 2 bases, the J end lost 6 bases, and 18 bases lay between the germline ends. CDR3 loop: CAWSRVLAPPDTQYF. The DNA of the CDR3 is TGTGCCTGGAGTAGGGTACTGGCCCCCCCCGATACGCAGTATTTT.

V is TRBV5-6 and J is TRBJ2-7; D unresolved. CDR1 and CDR2 (germline): SGHDT, YYEEEE. V gave up 0 bases and J gave up 4 bases, with 5 bases separating them. This CDR3 is 12 amino acids long. This CDR3 reads CASSLGEYEQYF. The CDR3 nucleotides are TGTGCCAGCAGCTTGGGGGAATACGAGCAGTACTTC.

The chain couples TRBV10-3 to TRBJ2-5; D gene unclear. With 4 bases removed from V and 1 base from J, the gap between germline ends came to 16 bases. The germline V gene encodes CDR1 ENHRY and CDR2 SYGVKD. This CDR3 region has 16 residues. DNA for the CDR3: TGTGCCATCAGTGCCCTAAGGGCTCGGACCCAAGAGACCCAGTACTTC. Its translation is CAISALRARTQETQYF.

This chain joins TRBV5-1 and TRBJ2-4, with TRBD2 as a possible D gene (5 bases). Per the germline V gene, CDR1 is SGHRS and CDR2 is YFSETQ. V was pared by 4 bases and J by 6 bases, with 11 bases between. This CDR3 region has 13 residues. CDR3 sequence reads: CASSADFSNIQYF. The CDR3 nucleotides read TGCGCCAGCAGCGCGGACTTTTCAAACATTCAGTACTTC.

The chain joins TRBV5-1 to TRBJ2-7, with TRBD2 matching 11 bases. The V gene end was trimmed by 0 bases and the J gene end by 6 bases; junction bases not matched to a gene: 5. The CDR3 is 15 residues long. The germline CDR1 and CDR2 sequences are SGHRS and YFSETQ. The CDR3 DNA sequence: TGCGCCAGCAGCTTGGCTACTAGCGGGAGTGGCGAGCAGTACTTC. It translates to CASSLATSGSGEQYF.

This chain uses TRBV15 with TRBJ2-7; TRBD2 might be the D (6 bases). The CDR3 totals 13 residues. Germline V gene sequence: CDR1 LNHNV, CDR2 YYDKDF (reference sequence). Trimming cost V 0 bases and J 5 bases, with 8 bases left between them. This CDR3 is CATSRDRRDEQYF. CDR3 coding DNA: TGTGCCACCAGCAGAGATCGGAGGGACGAGCAGTACTTC. Using reference TRBV15 and TRBJ2-7 for the parts outside the CDR3, the full variable domain is DAMVIQNPRYQVTQFGKPVTLSCSQTLNHNVMYWYQQKSSQAPKLLFHYYDKDFNNEADTPDNFQSRRPNTSFCFLDIRSPGLGDTAMYLCATSRDRRDEQYFGPGTRLTVT.

This chain joins TRBV7-3 and TRBJ2-1, with 8 bases identical to TRBD2. The V gene end was trimmed by 4 bases and the J gene end by 6 bases; junction bases not matched to a gene: 8. The CDR3 runs 15 residues. CDR1 is SGHTA and CDR2 is FQGTGA in the germline V gene. The CDR3 DNA is TGTGCCAGCAGCTCCACCGGGACTAGTCCCAATGAGCAGTTCTTC. As protein: CASSSTGTSPNEQFF.

The chain links TRBV14 to TRBJ1-1; 8 nucleotides agree with TRBD1. Trimming removed 5 bases from V and 6 bases from J; junction bases left unmatched: 8. Germline V gene lookup returns CDR1 SGHDN and CDR2 FVKESK. The CDR3 loop spans 14 amino acids. The CDR3 spells CASSFGQGWAEAFF. CDR3 in DNA: TGTGCCAGCAGCTTTGGACAGGGATGGGCTGAAGCTTTCTTT.

The table lists this clone with a few counts. The V and J genes are TRBV5-4 and TRBJ2-1; D is unclear. The CDR3 is made up of 14 amino acids. Trimming stripped 0 bases from V and 0 bases from J, with 4 bases between. CDR1 and CDR2 (germline): SGHNT, YYREEE (reference sequence). CDR3 amino acids: CASSLGVSYNEQFF. The CDR3 bases are TGTGCCAGCAGCTTGGGGGTCTCCTACAATGAGCAGTTCTTC.

The chain carries TRBV11-3 and TRBJ2-1; no reliable D call. Looked up from germline, CDR1 is SGHNT and CDR2 is YENEEA. Deletions cut 5 bases from V and 5 bases from J, with 16 bases between. The CDR3 runs 15 residues. CDR3 bases: TGTGCCAGCAGCCCCACTGGCGTAGGACACAATGAGCAGTTCTTC. This codes for CASSPTGVGHNEQFF.

This chain connects TRBV5-1 to TRBJ2-3; 15 bases line up with TRBD2. Germline V lookup: CDR1 SGHRS, CDR2 YFSETQ. The junction had 2 bases not matched to a gene; V was cut back by 3 bases and J by 3 bases. The CDR3 is made up of 16 amino acids. For the CDR3, the DNA is TGCGCCAGCAGCTCGGGACTAGCGGGAGGTACAGATACGCAGTATTTT. Translation gives CASSSGLAGGTDTQYF.

The V call is TRBV4-1, the J call TRBJ2-7, with a weak D call TRBD2 (6 bases). Germline CDR1 MGHRA, CDR2 YSYEKL. Trimming cost V 0 bases and J 3 bases, with 15 bases left between them. The CDR3 consists of 16 residues. The CDR3 protein is CASSQDQTRASYEQYF. The CDR3 DNA follows: TGCGCCAGCAGCCAAGACCAGACTAGGGCGAGCTACGAGCAGTACTTC.

This clone was recorded only once. This rearrangement joins TRBV19 to TRBJ1-1; possible D gene TRBD1, 6 bases. Germline lookup yields CDR1 LNHDA and CDR2 SQIVND (reference sequence). The CDR3 is 15 amino acids. The V gene lost 0 bases and the J gene lost 3 bases, with 11 bases spanning the gap. The DNA of the CDR3 is TGTGCCAGTAGTATAGAGTACAGGGCCTACACTGAAGCTTTCTTT. Translation gives CASSIEYRAYTEAFF. The variable domain in full, with the rest retrieved from reference TRBV19 and TRBJ1-1, is DGGITQSPKYLFRKEGQNVTLSCEQNLNHDAMYWYRQDPGQGLRLIYYSQIVNDFQKGDIAEGYSVSREKKESFPLTVTSAQKNPTAFYLCASSIEYRAYTEAFFGQGTRLTVV.

The chain carries TRBV6-5 and TRBJ1-1; D uncertain. V shed 5 bases and J shed 4 bases, with 14 bases lying between them. Germline CDR1 MNHEY, CDR2 SVGAGI. This CDR3 spans 14 amino acids. In DNA form, the CDR3 reads TGTGCCAGCAGTAAAAGAACACTCCCCACTGAAGCTTTCTTT. Amino acids: CASSKRTLPTEAFF.

This chain links TRBV11-3 with TRBJ2-2; D ambiguous. This CDR3 contains 13 residues. V dropped 5 bases and J dropped 5 bases, with 9 bases sitting between them. Per germline, CDR1 SGHNT and CDR2 YENEEA. CDR3 in amino acids: CASSRSRTGELFF. CDR3 sequence (DNA): TGTGCCAGCAGCCGATCCCGGACCGGGGAGCTGTTTTTT.

The chain links TRBV23-1 to TRBJ2-3; 13 bases line up with TRBD2. TRBV23-1 is reported as an ORF; its role is uncertain. The CDR3 runs to 16 residues. Germline trimming cut 4 bases from V and 6 bases from J; bases unmatched to any gene: 7. Here the CDR3 reads CASSPELAGGKDTQYF. Here the CDR3 DNA reads TGCGCCAGCAGTCCGGAACTAGCGGGAGGGAAGGATACGCAGTATTTT.

The chain combines TRBV7-9 with TRBJ1-2, with D possibly TRBD1 on 5 matching bases. Trimming removed 0 bases from V and 2 bases from J, with 7 bases in between. Germline CDR1 is SEHNR and CDR2 is FQNEAQ (reference sequence). The CDR3 is 14 residues long. CDR3 sequence reads: CASSLASGNYGYTF. CDR3 sequence (DNA): TGTGCCAGCAGCTTAGCCTCAGGGAACTATGGCTACACCTTC.

This clone was recorded only once. J is TRBJ2-3 and V is TRBV9; TRBD2 aligns across 8 bases. Germline V gene data show CDR1 as SGDLS and CDR2 as YYNGEE. The CDR3 has 16 residues. The junction had 8 bases not matched to a gene; V was cut back by 3 bases and J by 2 bases. As DNA, the CDR3 is TGTGCCAGCAGCGGACGTACTAGCGGAATCACAGATACGCAGTATTTT. As protein: CASSGRTSGITDTQYF.

The chain combines TRBV7-2 with TRBJ2-3; D uncertain. The CDR3 is 13 residues long. Trimming stripped 1 base from V and 5 bases from J, with 7 bases between. Germline V gene data show CDR1 as SGHTA and CDR2 as FQGNSA. DNA of the CDR3: TGTGCCAGCAGCTTAGGGCAGGTAGATACGCAGTATTTT. Residues: CASSLGQVDTQYF.

The J gene is TRBJ2-5, the V gene TRBV2, with a weak D call TRBD2 (6 bases). The V and J ends lost 4 bases and 6 bases respectively, with 18 bases between them. The CDR3 consists of 15 residues. Germline CDR1 is SNHLY and CDR2 is FYNNEI. CDR3 region: CASSVAVNGGKTQYF. DNA for the CDR3: TGTGCCAGCAGTGTAGCGGTCAACGGCGGAAAGACCCAGTACTTC.

The V call is TRBV27, the J call TRBJ1-1; D remains ambiguous. Germline loops: CDR1 MNHEY, CDR2 SMNVEV (reference sequence). V shed 3 bases and J shed 4 bases, with 9 bases lying between them. This CDR3 is built from 13 residues. The CDR3 bases are TGTGCCAGCAGTTTTAGAGATTCCACTGAAGCTTTCTTT. As protein: CASSFRDSTEAFF.

The gene calls are TRBV7-2 and TRBJ2-7; D might be TRBD1 or TRBD2, each matching 6 bases. The V gene's germline CDR1 is SGHTA and CDR2 FQGNSA. This CDR3 region has 15 residues. The V and J ends lost 2 bases and 3 bases respectively, with 14 bases between them. This CDR3 reads CASSLSPQGLYEQYF. The CDR3 DNA follows: TGTGCCAGCAGCTTATCCCCACAGGGACTCTACGAGCAGTACTTC. Full variable domain (outside the CDR3, taken from reference TRBV7-2 and TRBJ2-7): GAGVSQSPSNKVTEKGKDVELRCDPISGHTALYWYRQSLGQGLEFLIYFQGNSAPDKSGLPSDRFSAERTGGSVSTLTIQRTQQEDSAVYLCASSLSPQGLYEQYFGPGTRLTVT.